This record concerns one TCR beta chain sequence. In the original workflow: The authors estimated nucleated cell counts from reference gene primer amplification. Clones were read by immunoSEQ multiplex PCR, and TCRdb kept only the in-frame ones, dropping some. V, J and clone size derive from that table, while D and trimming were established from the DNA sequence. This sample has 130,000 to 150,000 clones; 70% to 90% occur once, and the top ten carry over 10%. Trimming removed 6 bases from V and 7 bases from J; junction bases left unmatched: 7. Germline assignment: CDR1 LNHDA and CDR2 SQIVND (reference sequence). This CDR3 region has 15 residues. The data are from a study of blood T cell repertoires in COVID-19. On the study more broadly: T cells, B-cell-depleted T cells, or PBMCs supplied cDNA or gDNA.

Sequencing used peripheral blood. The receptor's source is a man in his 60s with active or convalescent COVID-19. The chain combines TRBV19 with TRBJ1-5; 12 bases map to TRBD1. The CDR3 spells CASSGDRGLGQPQHF. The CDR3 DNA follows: TGTGCCAGTAGCGGGGACAGGGGGCTCGGGCAGCCCCAGCATTTT.